These 19 T cell receptor beta chains were sequenced from one sample in a study of blood T cells in healthy people across ages (dated by TCRdb to between 2015 and 2017). The library was produced with 5' RACE. The instrument was an Illumina HiSeq 2500. A second about 7 to 11 cycle PCR used a sample-barcoded 5' primer and a J-beta primer mix. TCRdb redid the processing of the public reads, applying fastp at Q25 and MiXCR, and retained in-frame beta chains. Every CDR3 protein is listed once, alongside the most common genes and DNA of its rows. In this sample the table shows about 1.5 million distinct CDR3 sequences, roughly two fifths of which occur a single time. The ten top clones hold around 4% of the sample. What was sequenced was blood. The receptor set was obtained from a woman between 18 and 29 years old in good health.

This clonotype was seen once. V and J are TRBV7-8 and TRBJ1-3; TRBD1 is a possible D gene (5 bases). The CDR3 consists of 16 residues. V lost 4 bases to trimming and J lost 0 bases, with 13 bases between them. The germline CDR1 and CDR2 sequences are SGHVS and FQNEAQ. The CDR3 region is CASSSGLGTSGNTIYF. Written as DNA, the CDR3 is TGTGCCAGCAGCTCGGGGCTGGGAACCTCTGGAAACACCATATATTTT.

This clonotype occurred a few times. This chain uses TRBV25-1 with TRBJ1-1; D possibly corresponds to TRBD1 (5 bases). The germline CDR1 and CDR2 sequences are MGHDK and SYGVNS. The V and J ends lost 2 bases and 0 bases respectively, with 7 bases between them. The CDR3 runs 14 residues. The CDR3 coding sequence is TGTGCCAGCAGTGAAGGGGGAATGAACACTGAAGCTTTCTTT. This gives the protein CASSEGGMNTEAFF.

This chain joins TRBV4-3 and TRBJ2-3; perhaps TRBD2 as D (6 bases). V shed 1 base and J shed 1 base, with 15 bases lying between them. CDR3 length: 17 residues. Germline CDR1 and CDR2: LGHNA and YSLEER. DNA for the CDR3: TGCGCCAGCAGCCAAGCGGTGTGGGGGGATGGCACAGATACGCAGTATTTT. This gives the protein CASSQAVWGDGTDTQYF.

This clonotype was seen a handful of times. The gene calls are TRBV27 and TRBJ2-3; D remains unclear. Germline V gives CDR1 MNHEY, CDR2 SMNVEV (reference sequence). The CDR3 extends over 15 amino acids. V shed 0 bases and J shed 9 bases, with 16 bases lying between them. CDR3 amino acids: CASSLSVFGSATQYF. CDR3 nucleotides: TGTGCCAGCAGTTTATCAGTCTTTGGGTCGGCGACGCAGTATTTT.

A few counts support this clonotype. The V call is TRBV7-9, the J call TRBJ2-3; D gene ambiguous. The CDR3 consists of 14 residues. Trimming left V 8 bases short and J 5 bases short, with 17 bases between. Germline V CDR1 and CDR2: SEHNR, FQNEAQ (reference sequence). The CDR3 coding sequence is TGTGCCAGCTGTGTTGGAGCTACGTTAGATACGCAGTATTTT. Translating gives CASCVGATLDTQYF.

The chain uses TRBV15 and TRBJ2-1, with D tentatively TRBD1 (8 bases). The V end lost 4 bases, the J end lost 7 bases, and 17 bases lay between the germline ends. From germline, CDR1 is LNHNV and CDR2 YYDKDF (reference sequence). This CDR3 contains 15 residues. The CDR3 loop is CATSTGGQGGNEQFF. The CDR3, as DNA: TGTGCCACCAGCACGGGAGGACAGGGAGGAAATGAGCAGTTCTTC.

This chain joins TRBV28 and TRBJ1-2, with 7 positions matching TRBD1. The CDR3 contains 14 residues. Trimming at V came to 6 bases and at J to 4 bases, leaving 8 bases not matched to a gene. Germline loops: CDR1 MDHEN, CDR2 SYDVKM. Here the CDR3 reads CASRTDRVVYGYTF. CDR3 sequence (DNA): TGTGCCAGCAGAACCGACAGGGTTGTCTATGGCTACACCTTC.

The rearrangement links TRBV5-1 to TRBJ2-5; 9 bases align to TRBD2. This CDR3 region has 16 residues. The trim removed 0 bases at V and 7 bases at J, leaving 10 bases unmatched. Looked up from germline, CDR1 is SGHRS and CDR2 is YFSETQ. The CDR3 DNA sequence: TGCGCCAGCAGCTTGGGTATTAGCGGGGGATTCCGGACCCAGTACTTC. Protein product: CASSLGISGGFRTQYF.

This clonotype has more than one count but fewer than ten. The rearrangement links TRBV14 to TRBJ1-4; no firm D call. Per the germline V gene, CDR1 is SGHDN and CDR2 is FVKESK. This CDR3 is built from 14 residues. The germline V and J ends were trimmed by 4 bases and 2 bases, with 8 bases remaining between them. The CDR3 reads CASSPPRTNEKLFF. The DNA of the CDR3 is TGTGCCAGCAGCCCACCTAGGACTAATGAAAAACTGTTTTTT.

The rearrangement uses TRBV4-1 and TRBJ2-1; D is unresolved. The ends were cut back, 1 base at V and 5 bases at J, with 12 bases in the middle. The germline V gene has CDR1 MGHRA and CDR2 YSYEKL. The CDR3 consists of 15 residues. CDR3 nucleotides: TGCGCCAGCAGCCAAGTGGAGTCCAACGACAATGAGCAGTTCTTC. Its protein product is CASSQVESNDNEQFF.

The chain combines TRBV5-1 with TRBJ2-5, with D possibly being TRBD1 (6 bases). The end of the DNA aligns better with TRBJ2-7, so the J call may be wrong. Germline loops: CDR1 SGHRS, CDR2 YFSETQ. This CDR3 spans 12 amino acids. The CDR3 region has the DNA TGCGCCAGCAGCCGCGAGGGGGTCGAGCAGTACTTC. Its translation is CASSREGVEQYF.

This clonotype was seen a few times. J is TRBJ2-5 and V is TRBV9; 8 bases line up with TRBD2. Germline loops: CDR1 SGDLS, CDR2 YYNGEE. The CDR3 spans 14 residues. Trimming at V came to 6 bases and at J to 4 bases, leaving 8 bases not matched to a gene. CDR3 bases: TGTGCCAGCACCTACAGCGGGAGAGGAGAGACCCAGTACTTC. Protein product: CASTYSGRGETQYF.

This clonotype has only a few counts. The chain has TRBV6-2 or TRBV6-3 and TRBJ1-2; D ambiguous. Germline-derived CDR1 and CDR2 are MNHEY and SVGEGT. The CDR3 runs to 13 residues. V lost 2 bases to trimming and J lost 5 bases, with 9 bases between them. The CDR3 nucleotides read TGTGCCAGCAGTTACCGAGTGTCATATGGCTACACCTTC. Translation gives CASSYRVSYGYTF.

The chain couples TRBV10-3 to TRBJ1-1, with D possibly matching TRBD1 (6 bases). V was trimmed by 4 bases and J by 2 bases, leaving 20 bases between them. The CDR3 totals 17 residues. CDR1 is ENHRY and CDR2 is SYGVKD in the germline V gene. CDR3 in DNA: TGTGCCATCAGTGGTGGGGGGCTAAGAGATGGAAACACTGAAGCTTTCTTT. Translation gives CAISGGGLRDGNTEAFF.

The chain carries TRBV7-9 and TRBJ2-1; D remains ambiguous. Trimming shortened V by 0 bases and J by 8 bases, and 14 bases separated the two germline ends. CDR3 size: 15 residues. Per germline, CDR1 SEHNR and CDR2 FQNEAQ (reference sequence). The CDR3 coding sequence is TGTGCCAGCAGCTTAGCGCTAGGGAAGGTCGATGAGCAGTTCTTC. Translating gives CASSLALGKVDEQFF. Full variable domain (remainder filled in from reference TRBV7-9 and TRBJ2-1): DTGVSQNPRHKITKRGQNVTFRCDPISEHNRLYWYRQTLGQGPEFLTYFQNEAQLEKSRLLSDRFSAERPKGSFSTLEIQRTEQGDSAMYLCASSLALGKVDEQFFGPGTRLTVL.

The chain couples TRBV15 to TRBJ2-1, with 9 bases fitting TRBD1. The CDR3 length is 14 residues. V lost 3 bases to trimming and J lost 10 bases; unmatched junction nucleotides: 7. Germline loops: CDR1 LNHNV, CDR2 YYDKDF (reference sequence). For the CDR3, the DNA is TGTGCCACCAGCAGGGGACAGGGTGGGAAGGAGCAGTTCTTC. It translates to CATSRGQGGKEQFF.

The V and J genes are TRBV5-1 and TRBJ2-1; 7 nucleotides line up with TRBD1. Trimming cost V 6 bases and J 2 bases; bases outside gene matches: 8. This CDR3 comprises 15 residues. Germline CDR1 is SGHRS and CDR2 is YFSETQ. CDR3 DNA: TGCGCCAGCACCGTCACAGGGGTGGCCTACAATGAGCAGTTCTTC. This sequence encodes CASTVTGVAYNEQFF.

With respect to this clonotype: A read error is possible here, since a much larger clone lies one base away. The chain is built from TRBV20-1 and TRBJ2-1, with TRBD1 identical over 9 bases. Matching the DNA end better, TRBJ2-7 makes the J call doubtful. Germline V lookup: CDR1 DFQATT, CDR2 SNEGSKA (reference sequence). This CDR3 has 16 amino acids. CDR3 coding DNA: TGCAGTGCTAGTGATTACAGGGGGCGAATTTACAATGAGCAGTACTTC. Protein sequence: CSASDYRGRIYNEQYF.

This clonotype appeared a few times. J is TRBJ1-1 and V is TRBV5-1, with D possibly being TRBD1 (6 bases). Trimming shortened V by 1 base and J by 7 bases, and 11 bases separated the two germline ends. Germline CDR1 SGHRS, CDR2 YFSETQ. The CDR3 extends over 13 amino acids. CDR3 sequence reads: CASSLQTGDEAFF. The CDR3 nucleotides are TGCGCCAGCAGCTTGCAGACAGGAGATGAAGCTTTCTTT. Drawing the rest from reference TRBV5-1 and TRBJ1-1, the complete variable domain is KAGVTQTPRYLIKTRGQQVTLSCSPISGHRSVSWYQQTPGQGLQFLFEYFSETQRNKGNFPGRFSGRQFSNSRSEMNVSTLELGDSALYLCASSLQTGDEAFFGQGTRLTVV.